Below, 27 T cell receptor beta chains from the same sample are listed, as sequenced in a study of blood T cell repertoires in COVID-19. Sequenced by immunoSEQ multiplex PCR; TCRdb stores in-frame clones only, minus some. This table holds fewer than 200,000 clones, approximately 85% found once. Input material: PBMCs or T cells enriched from blood (not recorded which). All receptors come from a young woman who had recovered from COVID-19.

The V call is TRBV9, the J call TRBJ1-1; unclear D gene. CDR1 is SGDLS and CDR2 is YYNGEE in the germline V gene. V was clipped by 0 bases and J by 3 bases, with 9 bases between them. This CDR3 is built from 14 residues. CDR3 nucleotide sequence: TGTGCCAGCAGCGTAGTAGCGGTGGACACTGAAGCTTTCTTT. This codes for CASSVVAVDTEAFF.

V is TRBV10-3 and J is TRBJ2-2, with D possibly TRBD2 on 6 matching bases. CDR3 length: 15 residues. CDR1 is ENHRY, CDR2 SYGVKD, per germline. Deletions cut 6 bases from V and 3 bases from J, with 14 bases between. For the CDR3, the DNA is TGTGCCATCAGCGGCCCGAGCGGGCACACCGGGGAGCTGTTTTTT. Translating it yields CAISGPSGHTGELFF.

V usage is TRBV6-5 and J usage is TRBJ1-4, with D maybe TRBD1 (5 bases). Trimming cost V 6 bases and J 7 bases, with 6 bases left between them. The CDR3 runs to 11 residues. Germline-derived CDR1 and CDR2 are MNHEY and SVGAGI. This CDR3 reads CASRGGEKLFF. CDR3 nucleotides: TGTGCCAGCAGGGGGGGTGAAAAACTGTTTTTT.

The chain is built from TRBV5-5 and TRBJ2-7; TRBD2 matches at 14 bases. Germline-derived CDR1 and CDR2 are SGHKS and YYEKEE (reference sequence). This CDR3 has 18 amino acids. Losses at the gene ends were 3 bases for V and 6 bases for J; bases not matched to a gene: 14. CDR3 region: CASSSSISLGLAGAEQYF. The CDR3 region has the DNA TGTGCCAGCAGCTCCAGCATTAGTTTGGGACTAGCGGGAGCCGAGCAGTACTTC.

This chain uses TRBV29-1 with TRBJ1-2, with a tentative D call TRBD1 (6 bases). Germline CDR1 reads SQVTM; CDR2 reads ANQGSEA. This CDR3 is 15 amino acids long. Trimming removed 5 bases at V and 0 bases at J, with 16 bases between. The CDR3 coding sequence is TGCAGCGTTATGGGACATCTCGAGACTAACTATGGCTACACCTTC. This codes for CSVMGHLETNYGYTF.

The rearrangement joins TRBV4-2 to TRBJ2-5; D ambiguous. This CDR3 has 13 amino acids. V was pared by 1 base and J by 2 bases, with 5 bases between. Germline-derived CDR1 and CDR2 are LGHNA and YNFKEQ. The CDR3 nucleotides read TGTGCCAGCAGCCAAGGGGCGCAAGAGACCCAGTACTTC. As protein: CASSQGAQETQYF.

The chain has TRBV10-2 and TRBJ1-1; unclear D gene. The CDR3 loop spans 12 amino acids. Germline CDR1 reads WSHSY; CDR2 reads SAAADI. V dropped 2 bases and J dropped 8 bases, with 9 bases sitting between them. CDR3 region: CASSEAGREAFF. The CDR3 DNA reads as TGCGCCAGCAGTGAGGCGGGGAGAGAAGCTTTCTTT.

This chain uses TRBV6-5 with TRBJ1-2; D is possibly TRBD1 (5 bases). V dropped 6 bases and J dropped 10 bases, with 15 bases sitting between them. Germline V gene lookup returns CDR1 MNHEY and CDR2 SVGAGI. There are 12 residues in the CDR3. The CDR3 protein is CASSSTGGTYTF. CDR3 nucleotide sequence: TGTGCCAGCAGCTCGACCGGGGGAACCTACACCTTC.

The chain recombines TRBV11-1 with TRBJ2-1; weak D call: TRBD1 (6 bases). The CDR3 loop spans 16 amino acids. The germline gives CDR1 SGHAT, CDR2 FQDESV (reference sequence). The V end was cut by 5 bases, the J end by 5 bases, with 19 bases between. The chain's CDR3 is CASSPRTDRPNNEQFF. The CDR3 region has the DNA TGTGCCAGCAGCCCTCGGACAGACAGACCTAACAATGAGCAGTTCTTC. The entire variable domain, with the rest obtained from reference TRBV11-1 and TRBJ2-1, is as follows: EAEVAQSPRYKITEKSQAVAFWCDPISGHATLYWYRQILGQGPELLVQFQDESVVDDSQLPKDRFSAERLKGVDSTLKIQPAELGDSAMYLCASSPRTDRPNNEQFFGPGTRLTVL.

This chain links TRBV4-3 with TRBJ1-1; D unclear. Germline V CDR1 and CDR2: LGHNA, YSLEER. The V gene lost 0 bases and the J gene lost 3 bases, with 8 bases spanning the gap. CDR3 length: 14 amino acids. CDR3 coding DNA: TGCGCCAGCAGCCAAGATTATCGGGACACTGAAGCTTTCTTT. Translated, it gives CASSQDYRDTEAFF.

This clone came up once. The genes are TRBV6-4 and TRBJ1-2; 7 bases map to TRBD1. The CDR3 runs 15 residues. Germline V CDR1 and CDR2: MRHNA, SNTAGT. Trimming removed 0 bases from V and 4 bases from J; junction bases left unmatched: 5. The CDR3 DNA follows: TGTGCCAGCAGTGACTCTGCGGGACAGTTCTATGGCTACACCTTC. This translates into CASSDSAGQFYGYTF.

The chain recombines TRBV1 with TRBJ2-7; the table's D call TRBD1 went unverified against the DNA. TRBV1 is flagged as a pseudogene. CDR3 size: 12 residues. This CDR3 is CTSKGPNYEQYF. The CDR3 DNA reads as TGCACCAGCAAGGGGCCAAACTACGAGCAGTACTTC.

The chain has TRBV5-1 and TRBJ2-7; D is possibly TRBD2 (5 bases). From germline, CDR1 is SGHRS and CDR2 YFSETQ. Trimming removed 0 bases from V and 5 bases from J, with 15 bases in between. The CDR3 consists of 15 residues. CDR3 residues: CASSLDSSDLDEQYF. CDR3 in DNA: TGCGCCAGCAGCTTGGACAGTTCGGACTTGGACGAGCAGTACTTC.

The chain has TRBV28 and TRBJ1-4, with TRBD1 as a possible D gene (5 bases). Trimming pared 2 bases from V and 8 bases from J, leaving 9 bases between. Germline V gene lookup returns CDR1 MDHEN and CDR2 SYDVKM. The CDR3 runs to 13 residues. CDR3 in DNA: TGTGCCAGCAGTTTACCAGGGCGGGAAAAACTGTTTTTT. Encoded protein: CASSLPGREKLFF.

J is TRBJ2-7 and V is TRBV12-2; whether TRBD2, the table's D call, matches the DNA was not checked. TRBV12-2 constitutes a pseudogene. The CDR3 totals 14 residues. The CDR3 DNA follows: TGTGCAAGTCGCTTAGCGGAGACTATCTACGAGCAGTACTTC. This encodes CASRLAETIYEQYF.

The chain recombines TRBV5-1 with TRBJ2-1; 9 positions agree with TRBD1. J lost 8 bases, V lost 0 bases, and 12 bases had no gene match. The germline V gene has CDR1 SGHRS and CDR2 YFSETQ. The CDR3 has 17 residues. The CDR3 nucleotides are TGCGCCAGCAGCTTGGGCCCCGGGACAGGGACGAGTGATGAGCAGTTCTTC. This gives the protein CASSLGPGTGTSDEQFF.

CDR3 amino acids: CASTPARGGYSPLHF. DNA of the CDR3: TGTGCCAGTACCCCCGCGCGGGGCGGGTATTCACCCCTCCACTTT. V gene TRBV19 combines with J gene TRBJ1-6, with D maybe TRBD1 (5 bases). V shed 7 bases and J shed 8 bases, with 18 bases lying between them. Germline V CDR1 and CDR2: LNHDA, SQIVND (reference sequence). The CDR3 is made up of 15 amino acids.

This chain joins TRBV3-1 (or the pseudogene TRBV3-2) and TRBJ1-1; 8 bases are shared with TRBD1. V trimming: 1 base; J trimming: 3 bases; junction bases outside the gene matches: 4. The CDR3 is made up of 15 amino acids. CDR1 and CDR2 from the germline V gene are LGHDT and YNNKEL (reference sequence). As DNA, the CDR3 is TGTGCCAGCAGCCAAGGTAACAGGGGGGACACTGAAGCTTTCTTT. Amino acid sequence: CASSQGNRGDTEAFF.

This clone was counted ten times or more. J is TRBJ1-1 and V is TRBV10-1, with D perhaps TRBD1 (6 bases). Germline lookup yields CDR1 WNHNN and CDR2 SYGVQD (reference sequence). The V end lost 4 bases, the J end lost 5 bases, and 11 bases lay between the germline ends. The CDR3 contains 13 residues. The CDR3 here is CASSGNRETEAFF. The CDR3 nucleotides read TGCGCCAGCAGTGGAAACAGGGAAACTGAAGCTTTCTTT.

The V gene is TRBV30, the J gene TRBJ2-7; D perhaps matches TRBD2 (6 bases). CDR3 length: 13 residues. The germline V and J ends were trimmed by 4 bases and 2 bases, with 12 bases remaining between them. Germline CDR1 reads GTSNPN; CDR2 reads SVGIG (reference sequence). In DNA form, the CDR3 reads TGTGCCTGGAAGGCTATAGCGGCCTACGAGCAGTACTTC. Translation gives CAWKAIAAYEQYF.

This chain joins TRBV3-1 (or the pseudogene TRBV3-2) and TRBJ2-3; D gene uncertain. The CDR3 has 12 amino acids. V gave up 0 bases and J gave up 11 bases, with 9 bases separating them. Germline CDR1 LGHDT, CDR2 YNNKEL (reference sequence). The CDR3 spells CASSQEGRGQYF. CDR3 sequence (DNA): TGTGCCAGCAGCCAAGAAGGCCGAGGGCAGTATTTT.

This CDR3 is CASSFGGGSTDTQYF. The CDR3 DNA is TGTGCCAGCAGCTTCGGCGGGGGGAGCACAGATACGCAGTATTTT. This chain joins TRBV7-6 and TRBJ2-3, with 8 bases that match TRBD2. The CDR3 has 15 amino acids. Germline CDR1 is SGHVS and CDR2 is FNYEAQ. J lost 0 bases, V lost 3 bases, and 2 bases had no gene match.

This sequence joins TRBV19 and TRBJ1-2, with unresolved D. The CDR3 has 11 residues. Germline V gene data show CDR1 as LNHDA and CDR2 as SQIVND (reference sequence). The V end lost 9 bases, the J end lost 4 bases, and 9 bases lay between the germline ends. The CDR3 bases are TGTGCCAGCACGGGAGGCTATGGCTACACCTTC. Protein product: CASTGGYGYTF.

The rearrangement joins TRBV28 to TRBJ1-2; D might be TRBD1 (5 bases). V was shortened by 1 base and J by 7 bases, with 13 bases between the two germline ends. CDR1 and CDR2 (germline): MDHEN, SYDVKM. The CDR3 consists of 14 residues. CDR3 amino acids: CASSLFLTGGGYTF. In nucleotides, the CDR3 is TGTGCCAGCAGTTTATTTCTTACGGGGGGTGGCTACACCTTC.

The chain recombines TRBV6-5 with TRBJ2-7, with TRBD2 matching 11 bases. After removal of 2 bases from V and 3 bases from J, the junction contained 3 bases not matched to a gene. Germline loops: CDR1 MNHEY, CDR2 SVGAGI. The CDR3 contains 15 residues. The CDR3: CASSYGTSGYYEQYF. The CDR3 DNA is TGTGCCAGCAGTTACGGGACTAGCGGTTACTACGAGCAGTACTTC.

The J gene is TRBJ2-7, the V gene TRBV5-1; TRBD1 agrees at 8 bases. Losses at the gene ends were 4 bases for V and 7 bases for J; bases not matched to a gene: 4. Germline CDR1 and CDR2: SGHRS and YFSETQ. CDR3 size: 12 residues. The CDR3 coding sequence is TGCGCCAGCAGCAGGACAGGGAGGGAGCAGTACTTC. This encodes CASSRTGREQYF.

This chain connects TRBV6-2 or TRBV6-3 to TRBJ2-7; D is perhaps TRBD2 (6 bases). There are 15 residues in the CDR3. Germline V CDR1 and CDR2: MNHEY, SVGEGT. Trimming pared 2 bases from V and 2 bases from J, leaving 13 bases between. This chain's CDR3 is CASSYGGSGPYEQYF. CDR3 coding DNA: TGTGCCAGCAGTTACGGGGGGTCTGGCCCCTACGAGCAGTACTTC.